The clone carrying this T cell receptor (beta chain) was seen repeatedly, ten times or more. No antigen is known for it. As the template, RNA transcripts were used to amplify TCR beta CDR3 regions. Investigators did first-round RT-PCR with HTBI primers, then second-round multiplex PCR. Via MiXCR, TCRdb re-called the multiplex PCR reads, giving one row per CDR3 protein. The sample records under 350,000 distinct CDR3 sequences, about a sixth being singletons. The CDR3 runs 16 residues. Germline CDR1 is LNHNV and CDR2 is YYDKDF (reference sequence). The V and J ends lost 3 bases and 3 bases, in that order; junction bases with no gene match: 11. This specimen belongs to a study of Graves' ophthalmopathy and Graves' hyperthyroidism. General study points: In blood appeared most of the expanded thyroid clonotypes whose frequency exceeded 0.001.

This TCR derives from an adult man with Graves' ophthalmopathy. The V and J genes are TRBV15 and TRBJ2-7; 7 nucleotides align to TRBD1. The sample comprised peripheral blood. The CDR3 spells CATSRRRQGGGYEQYF. DNA for the CDR3: TGTGCCACCAGCAGGAGACGACAGGGTGGAGGCTACGAGCAGTACTTC.